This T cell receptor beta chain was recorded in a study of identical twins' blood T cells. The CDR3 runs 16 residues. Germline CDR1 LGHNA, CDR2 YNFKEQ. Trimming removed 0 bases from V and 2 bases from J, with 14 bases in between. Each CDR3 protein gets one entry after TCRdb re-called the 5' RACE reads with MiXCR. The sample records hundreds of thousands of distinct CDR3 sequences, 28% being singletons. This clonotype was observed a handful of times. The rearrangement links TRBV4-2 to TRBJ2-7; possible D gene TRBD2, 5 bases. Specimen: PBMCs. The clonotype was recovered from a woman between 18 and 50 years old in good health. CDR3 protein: CASSQDPTGSTYEQYF. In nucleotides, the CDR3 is TGTGCCAGCAGCCAAGATCCAACGGGGAGCACCTACGAGCAGTACTTC.